The 31 T cell receptor beta chains below come from one sample, sequenced in a study of Graves' ophthalmopathy and Graves' hyperthyroidism. TCR beta CDR3 amplification used RNA transcripts. First-round RT-PCR used HTBI primers; second-round multiplex PCR followed. One entry per CDR3 protein, called by TCRdb with MiXCR from the multiplex PCR reads. Of about 400,000 distinct CDR3 sequences listed, 21% are singletons. The sample comprised peripheral blood. The receptors come from a woman between 18 and 29 years old with stable Graves' hyperthyroidism.

This clonotype was recorded many times. The V and J genes are TRBV7-3 and TRBJ2-7; D remains ambiguous. The CDR3 is made up of 15 amino acids. The V end was cut by 0 bases, the J end by 0 bases, with 9 bases between. CDR1 and CDR2 from the germline V gene are SGHTA and FQGTGA. The DNA of the CDR3 is TGTGCCAGCAGCTTAACCCCGACTGGCTCCTACGAGCAGTACTTC. As protein: CASSLTPTGSYEQYF.

This sequence joins TRBV12-5 and TRBJ1-1; tentative D call: TRBD1 (6 bases). The CDR3 runs 13 residues. The germline CDR1 and CDR2 sequences are LGHNT and FRNRAP. V was shortened by 4 bases and J by 10 bases, with 16 bases between the two germline ends. DNA of the CDR3: TGTGCTAGTGGTTCCGCTTCGGGGGGCATAGCTTTCTTT. It codes for CASGSASGGIAFF. The complete variable domain, with remaining parts taken from reference TRBV12-5 and TRBJ1-1, reads DARVTQTPRHKVTEMGQEVTMRCQPILGHNTVFWYRQTMMQGLELLAYFRNRAPLDDSGMPKDRFSAEMPDATLATLKIQPSEPRDSAVYFCASGSASGGIAFFGQGTRLTVV.

This clonotype turned up a few times. V is TRBV20-1 and J is TRBJ1-6, with 9 bases matching TRBD1. This CDR3 has 14 amino acids. V lost 0 bases and J lost 7; bases outside the gene matches: 1. The germline V gene encodes CDR1 DFQATT and CDR2 SNEGSKA (reference sequence). The CDR3 protein is CSARDDRGNSPLHF. The DNA of the CDR3 is TGCAGTGCTAGAGATGACAGGGGGAATTCACCCCTCCACTTT.

This clonotype appeared many times. The chain recombines TRBV6-5 with TRBJ2-7; TRBD1 is a possible D gene (6 bases). CDR1 and CDR2 from the germline V gene are MNHEY and SVGAGI. CDR3 length: 16 residues. V lost 6 bases to trimming and J lost 4 bases, with 22 bases between them. CDR3 nucleotide sequence: TGTGCCAGCAGCCCCTATGACAGGATACCTACGTACGAGCAGTACTTC. This gives the protein CASSPYDRIPTYEQYF.

This clonotype was picked up many times. This chain links TRBV2 with TRBJ1-2, with 7 nucleotides matching TRBD1. The CDR3 sequence is 12 residues long. Trimming removed 11 bases from V and 5 bases from J; junction bases left unmatched: 8. Germline assignment: CDR1 SNHLY and CDR2 FYNNEI. The CDR3 bases are TGTGCCGGACGACAGGGCTGGTATGGCTACACCTTC. Translation: CAGRQGWYGYTF.

This clonotype was observed at least ten times. The chain is built from TRBV2 and TRBJ2-5; possibly TRBD2 for D (6 bases). Trimming took 8 bases from V and 3 from J, leaving 13 bases between them. In germline, CDR1 is SNHLY, CDR2 FYNNEI. The CDR3 runs to 13 residues. The CDR3 sequence: CASLPGVEETQYF. For the CDR3, the DNA is TGTGCCAGCCTCCCGGGGGTTGAAGAGACCCAGTACTTC.

This clonotype was seen more than once but under ten times. The V gene is TRBV29-1, the J gene TRBJ2-7, with 10 positions matching TRBD2. From germline, CDR1 is SQVTM and CDR2 ANQGSEA. CDR3 length equals 15 residues. The trim removed 5 bases at V and 0 bases at J, leaving 7 bases unmatched. CDR3 sequence reads: CSVLTLAGGSYEQYF. For the CDR3, the DNA is TGCAGCGTTTTAACCTTAGCGGGAGGCTCCTACGAGCAGTACTTC.

The V call is TRBV7-8, the J call TRBJ2-2; 7 nucleotides line up with TRBD1. The CDR3 loop spans 16 amino acids. Germline lookup yields CDR1 SGHVS and CDR2 FQNEAQ. Unmatched junction bases numbered 5, after V lost 2 bases and J lost 2 bases. For the CDR3, the DNA is TGTGCCAGCAGCTTAATGGGGACAGTAAACACCGGGGAGCTGTTTTTT. This encodes CASSLMGTVNTGELFF.

At least ten counts were recorded for this clonotype. The CDR3 loop is CSARGFRDTPTYGYTF. The CDR3 coding sequence is TGCAGTGCTAGAGGGTTCAGGGACACGCCAACGTATGGCTACACCTTC. V and J are TRBV20-1 and TRBJ1-2; D is perhaps TRBD1 (6 bases). The CDR3 spans 16 residues. The germline gives CDR1 DFQATT, CDR2 SNEGSKA (reference sequence). V shed 1 base and J shed 5 bases, with 20 bases lying between them.

This clonotype has at least ten counts. This chain connects TRBV6-1 to TRBJ1-5; a weak D match, TRBD1 (6 bases). V lost 1 base and J lost 3, with 13 bases in between. CDR3 length: 16 residues. The germline gives CDR1 MNHNS, CDR2 SASEGT. The DNA for the CDR3 is TGTGCCAGCAGTGAAGTCGGAGGGGGAAACAATCAGCCCCAGCATTTT. It specifies CASSEVGGGNNQPQHF.

This clonotype was found a few times. V is TRBV11-1 and J is TRBJ1-2; a weak D match, TRBD1 (6 bases). The CDR3 length is 14 residues. Trimming removed 2 bases at V and 12 bases at J, with 19 bases between. Per the germline V gene, CDR1 is SGHAT and CDR2 is FQDESV (reference sequence). CDR3 nucleotides: TGTGCCAGCAGCTTATCTCTGGGGGCGACCTCCAACACCTTC. Translated: CASSLSLGATSNTF.

This sequence joins TRBV27 and TRBJ2-7, with D perhaps matching TRBD1 (5 bases). V was cut by 0 bases and J by 6 bases, with 15 bases left in between. The CDR3 has 15 amino acids. Germline V gives CDR1 MNHEY, CDR2 SMNVEV (reference sequence). The CDR3, as DNA: TGTGCCAGCAGTTTATCGCCCAGGGCATCTAGCGAGCAGTACTTC. This codes for CASSLSPRASSEQYF.

Many counts were recorded for this clonotype. The chain employs TRBV7-2 and TRBJ2-7, with TRBD2 as a possible D gene (6 bases). Germline lookup yields CDR1 SGHTA and CDR2 FQGNSA. CDR3 length: 15 amino acids. V lost 2 bases, J lost 4 bases, and 15 bases lay in between. The DNA of the CDR3 is TGTGCCAGCAGCTTATGGACGGGGGAGCTTTACGAGCAGTACTTC. Translation: CASSLWTGELYEQYF.

This clonotype has a count of ten or more. The chain combines TRBV30 with TRBJ1-3, with 7 nucleotides matching TRBD1. This CDR3 spans 13 amino acids. The V gene end was trimmed by 4 bases and the J gene end by 2 bases; junction bases not matched to a gene: 2. CDR1 and CDR2 (germline): GTSNPN, SVGIG (reference sequence). The CDR3 here is CAWTTGTGNTIYF. The CDR3 coding sequence is TGTGCCTGGACGACAGGGACTGGAAACACCATATATTTT.

This clonotype was picked up a small number of times. This chain joins TRBV6-1 and TRBJ2-5, with 7 bases lining up with TRBD2. J lost 5 bases, V lost 8 bases, and 11 bases had no gene match. This CDR3 has 14 residues. CDR1 MNHNS and CDR2 SASEGT come from the germline V gene. The CDR3 loop reads CASSTQGGSETQYF. DNA of the CDR3: TGTGCCAGCTCCACTCAGGGAGGGTCGGAGACCCAGTACTTC.

This clonotype was counted between two and nine times. The genes are TRBV18 and TRBJ2-7; the match to TRBD2 covers 9 bases. Germline-derived CDR1 and CDR2 are KGHSH and LQKENI. V shed 3 bases and J 7 bases; nucleotides not matched to a gene: 19. The CDR3 spans 18 residues. DNA for the CDR3: TGTGCCAGCTCACCGGCGTACGGAAGTAGCGGGAGCGGTCGGGAGCAGTACTTC. It translates to CASSPAYGSSGSGREQYF.

This clonotype was seen at least ten times. The chain links TRBV29-1 to TRBJ2-5; D is uncertain. Per the germline V gene, CDR1 is SQVTM and CDR2 is ANQGSEA. The CDR3 runs 11 residues. V was cut by 4 bases and J by 2 bases, with 5 bases left in between. CDR3 loop: CSVGDQETQYF. The CDR3 DNA reads as TGCAGCGTTGGGGATCAAGAGACCCAGTACTTC. The full variable domain, rest sourced from reference TRBV29-1 and TRBJ2-5, is SAVISQKPSRDICQRGTSLTIQCQVDSQVTMMFWYRQQPGQSLTLIATANQGSEATYESGFVIDKFPISRPNLTFSTLTVSNMSPEDSSIYLCSVGDQETQYFGPGTRLLVL.

This clonotype was seen more than once but under ten times. A much larger clone differs from this one at a single base, so this may be a read error. The genes are TRBV12-3 or TRBV12-4 and TRBJ2-2; D is uncertain. The CDR3 is made up of 15 amino acids. The CDR3 is CASSLWRMNTRELFF. In DNA, the CDR3 is TGTGCCAGCAGTTTATGGCGGATGAACACCAGGGAGCTGTTTTTT.

The chain combines TRBV28 with TRBJ2-7; D is perhaps TRBD1 or TRBD2 (6 bases each). Trimming pared 4 bases from V and 6 bases from J, leaving 16 bases between. Per germline, CDR1 MDHEN and CDR2 SYDVKM. The CDR3 has 14 amino acids. The CDR3 nucleotides are TGTGCCAGCAGTTACCCTGGAGGGGGTAGCGAGCAGTACTTC. This encodes CASSYPGGGSEQYF.

The V gene is TRBV28, the J gene TRBJ2-7; 8 nucleotides line up with TRBD1. Trimming at V came to 5 bases and at J to 4 bases, leaving 7 bases not matched to a gene. Germline CDR1 reads MDHEN; CDR2 reads SYDVKM. This CDR3 is 14 amino acids long. CDR3 coding DNA: TGTGCCAGCAGTCCCGGGGACAGGCGTTACGAGCAGTACTTC. Protein sequence: CASSPGDRRYEQYF. Based on the CDR3 plus reference TRBV28 and TRBJ2-7, the full variable domain is DVKVTQSSRYLVKRTGEKVFLECVQDMDHENMFWYRQDPGLGLRLIYFSYDVKMKEKGDIPEGYSVSREKKERFSLILESASTNQTSMYLCASSPGDRRYEQYFGPGTRLTVT.

This rearrangement joins TRBV19 to TRBJ1-2; the D is unclear. Looked up from germline, CDR1 is LNHDA and CDR2 is SQIVND (reference sequence). The CDR3 has 15 residues. The germline V and J ends were trimmed by 3 bases and 5 bases, with 16 bases remaining between them. Here the CDR3 reads CASSMGSGASYGYTF. The DNA for the CDR3 is TGTGCCAGTAGTATGGGTTCTGGCGCTTCTTATGGCTACACCTTC.

This clonotype was found many times. The chain joins TRBV10-3 to TRBJ2-5; 12 positions agree with TRBD1. This CDR3 has 14 residues. The V gene's germline CDR1 is ENHRY and CDR2 SYGVKD. V lost 6 bases and J lost 5; bases outside the gene matches: 4. This chain's CDR3 is CAIRGDRGRETQYF. CDR3 coding DNA: TGTGCCATCAGAGGGGACAGGGGGCGTGAGACCCAGTACTTC.

With regard to this clonotype: This may be a read error: a much more frequent sequence differs by one nucleotide. This sequence joins TRBV5-8 and TRBJ2-7; D might be TRBD2 (6 bases). The CDR3 totals 13 residues. The V gene's germline CDR1 is SGHTS and CDR2 YDEGEE. The CDR3 sequence is CASSRVGRGEQDF. The CDR3 nucleotides are TGTGCCAGCAGCCGGGTGGGGCGGGGCGAGCAGGACTTC.

There are a few counts of this clonotype. The rearrangement uses TRBV2 and TRBJ1-1, with 9 nucleotides matching TRBD1. The CDR3 is made up of 13 amino acids. Per the germline V gene, CDR1 is SNHLY and CDR2 is FYNNEI. With 7 bases clipped from V and 9 bases from J, the junction kept 9 bases outside the gene matches. CDR3 loop: CASTLRQGGQAFF. In DNA, the CDR3 is TGTGCCAGCACCCTTCGACAGGGGGGTCAAGCTTTCTTT. The whole variable domain, remainder taken from reference TRBV2 and TRBJ1-1, is EPEVTQTPSHQVTQMGQEVILRCVPISNHLYFYWYRQILGQKVEFLVSFYNNEISEKSEIFDDQFSVERPDGSNFTLKIRSTKLEDSAMYFCASTLRQGGQAFFGQGTRLTVV.

This clonotype was seen at least ten times. The chain joins TRBV12-3 or TRBV12-4 to TRBJ2-2; TRBD2 matches 9 bases. This CDR3 is built from 13 residues. V lost 7 bases and J lost 7; bases outside the gene matches: 4. The CDR3 protein is CASITSGYGELFF. The DNA of the CDR3 is TGTGCCAGCATCACTAGCGGGTACGGGGAGCTGTTTTTT.

This CDR3 reads CASSSKTGGRYEQYF. The CDR3 DNA is TGTGCCAGCAGCTCGAAGACAGGGGGCAGGTACGAGCAGTACTTC. V usage is TRBV11-1 and J usage is TRBJ2-7; 10 bases are a match to TRBD1. From germline, CDR1 is SGHAT and CDR2 FQDESV (reference sequence). The CDR3 is 15 amino acids. After removal of 4 bases from V and 4 bases from J, the junction contained 7 bases not matched to a gene.

The chain is built from TRBV6-1 and TRBJ2-7; D unresolved. The CDR3 has 14 residues. Looked up from germline, CDR1 is MNHNS and CDR2 is SASEGT. Trimming left V 6 bases short and J 0 bases short, with 12 bases between. CDR3 DNA sequence: TGTGCCAGCAGAAAAGGAGATACCTCCTACGAGCAGTACTTC. Encoded protein: CASRKGDTSYEQYF.

This clonotype was detected many times. The chain links TRBV6-2 or TRBV6-3 to TRBJ2-7; possibly TRBD1 for D (6 bases). Germline CDR1 MNHEY, CDR2 SVGEGT. Trimming shortened V by 2 bases and J by 5 bases, and 13 bases separated the two germline ends. The CDR3 runs 14 residues. In nucleotides, the CDR3 is TGTGCCAGCAGTTACCGTATCACAGGGAACGAGCAGTACTTC. Translation: CASSYRITGNEQYF.

The chain couples TRBV11-1 to TRBJ2-7, with 15 positions matching TRBD2. This CDR3 region has 16 residues. With 5 bases clipped from V and 5 bases from J, the junction kept 7 bases outside the gene matches. CDR1 SGHAT and CDR2 FQDESV come from the germline V gene (reference sequence). Here the CDR3 DNA reads TGTGCCAGCAGCCCCGGACTAGCGGGGGGGCAGGACGAGCAGTACTTC. It yields the protein CASSPGLAGGQDEQYF.

The sample holds a few counts of this clonotype. V usage is TRBV14 and J usage is TRBJ2-5; no clear D gene. Germline V gene sequence: CDR1 SGHDN, CDR2 FVKESK. There are 13 residues in the CDR3. V lost 2 bases to trimming and J lost 5 bases, with 9 bases between them. The CDR3 coding sequence is TGTGCCAGCAGCCAACTGGTTTTTGAGACCCAGTACTTC. This encodes CASSQLVFETQYF.

At least ten counts were recorded for this clonotype. The rearrangement joins TRBV19 to TRBJ2-7; either TRBD1 or TRBD2 may fit D (5 bases each). The germline V gene has CDR1 LNHDA and CDR2 SQIVND (reference sequence). V was cut by 3 bases and J by 2 bases, with 8 bases left in between. This CDR3 comprises 13 residues. CDR3 bases: TGTGCCAGTAGTATGCAGGGACCCTACGAGCAGTACTTC. This sequence encodes CASSMQGPYEQYF.